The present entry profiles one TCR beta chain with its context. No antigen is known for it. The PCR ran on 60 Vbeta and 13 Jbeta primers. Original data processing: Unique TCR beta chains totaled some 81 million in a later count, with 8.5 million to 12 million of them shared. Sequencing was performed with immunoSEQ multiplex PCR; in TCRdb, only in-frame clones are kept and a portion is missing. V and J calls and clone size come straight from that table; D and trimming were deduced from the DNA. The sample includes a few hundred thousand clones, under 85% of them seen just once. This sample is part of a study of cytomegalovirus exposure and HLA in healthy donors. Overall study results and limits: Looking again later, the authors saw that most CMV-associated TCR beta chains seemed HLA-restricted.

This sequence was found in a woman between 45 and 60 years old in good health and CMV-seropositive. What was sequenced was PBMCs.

The CDR3: CASSFDRDGGYTF. In DNA, the CDR3 is TGTGCCAGTAGTTTCGACAGGGACGGTGGCTACACCTTC. V is TRBV19 and J is TRBJ1-2; 7 positions agree with TRBD1. J gave up 7 bases and V 5 bases, and 7 bases lay outside the gene matches. Germline values: CDR1 LNHDA, CDR2 SQIVND (reference sequence). CDR3 length: 13 amino acids. Based on the CDR3 plus reference TRBV19 and TRBJ1-2, the full variable domain is DGGITQSPKYLFRKEGQNVTLSCEQNLNHDAMYWYRQDPGQGLRLIYYSQIVNDFQKGDIAEGYSVSREKKESFPLTVTSAQKNPTAFYLCASSFDRDGGYTFGSGTRLTVV.